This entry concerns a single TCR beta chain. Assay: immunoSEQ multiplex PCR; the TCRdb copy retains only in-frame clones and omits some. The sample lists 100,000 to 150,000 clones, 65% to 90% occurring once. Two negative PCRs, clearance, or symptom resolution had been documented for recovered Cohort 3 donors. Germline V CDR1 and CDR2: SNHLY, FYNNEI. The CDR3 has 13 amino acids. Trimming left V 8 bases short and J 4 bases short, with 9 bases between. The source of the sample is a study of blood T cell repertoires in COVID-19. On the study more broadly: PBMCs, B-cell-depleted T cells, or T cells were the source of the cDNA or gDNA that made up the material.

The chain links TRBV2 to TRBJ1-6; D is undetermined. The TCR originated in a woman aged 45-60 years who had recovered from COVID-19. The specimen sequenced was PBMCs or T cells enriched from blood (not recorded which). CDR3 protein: CASGGEYNSPLHF. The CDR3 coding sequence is TGTGCCAGCGGTGGGGAGTATAATTCACCCCTCCACTTT.